Below, 7 T cell receptor beta chains from the same sample are listed, as sequenced in a study of T cells in Graves' hyperthyroidism and ophthalmopathy. RNA transcripts were the template for amplifying TCR beta CDR3 regions. An initial round of RT-PCR targeting the TCR CDR3 relied on the HTBI primer set. From the multiplex PCR reads, TCRdb called clonotypes with MiXCR, one entry per CDR3 protein. Here the sample spans almost 500,000 distinct CDR3 sequences, approximately 23% being singletons. Sequencing used blood. The receptors were sampled from a woman in her 70s with Graves' ophthalmopathy.

V is TRBV29-1 and J is TRBJ1-5, with TRBD1 matching over 9 bases. This CDR3 is 18 amino acids long. V was clipped by 3 bases and J by 2 bases; unmatched bases: 14. Germline V gene sequence: CDR1 SQVTM, CDR2 ANQGSEA. This CDR3 is CSVDLSEQGAVGNQPQHF. CDR3 sequence (DNA): TGCAGCGTTGATTTGAGCGAACAGGGGGCTGTCGGCAATCAGCCCCAGCATTTT.

The chain is built from TRBV19 and TRBJ2-7; 7 positions match TRBD1. With 3 bases clipped from V and 0 bases from J, the junction kept 5 bases outside the gene matches. This CDR3 has 15 residues. Germline CDR1 is LNHDA and CDR2 is SQIVND (reference sequence). The CDR3: CASSIGRGYSYEQYF. The CDR3 region has the DNA TGTGCCAGTAGTATCGGCAGGGGGTACTCCTACGAGCAGTACTTC.

The V gene is TRBV7-8, the J gene TRBJ1-3; D might be TRBD1 (5 bases). The CDR3 consists of 17 residues. Trimming shortened V by 1 base and J by 0 bases, and 13 bases separated the two germline ends. Germline V gives CDR1 SGHVS, CDR2 FQNEAQ. This chain's CDR3 is CASSLEGLILSGNTIYF. CDR3 nucleotides: TGTGCCAGCAGCTTAGAGGGGTTGATCCTCTCTGGAAACACCATATATTTT.

V is TRBV18 and J is TRBJ2-1; unclear D gene. From germline, CDR1 is KGHSH and CDR2 LQKENI. V lost 2 bases and J 8 bases, leaving 13 bases between the germline ends. CDR3 length: 14 amino acids. Written as DNA, the CDR3 is TGTGCCAGCTCACCAATGGTCGTCCCGGATGAGCAGTTCTTC. Translating it yields CASSPMVVPDEQFF.

This chain links TRBV19 with TRBJ2-7, with 7 bases matching TRBD2. Trimming took 5 bases from V and 5 from J; bases not matched to a gene: 6. This CDR3 has 13 residues. The germline V gene encodes CDR1 LNHDA and CDR2 SQIVND (reference sequence). The CDR3 region has the DNA TGTGCCAGTAGTCTTATCGCGGGGGACGAGCAGTACTTC. Translation: CASSLIAGDEQYF.

The chain combines TRBV12-3 or TRBV12-4 with TRBJ1-1, with 9 bases aligning to TRBD1. The CDR3 is 18 amino acids. V lost 2 bases to trimming and J lost 1 base; unmatched junction nucleotides: 11. The CDR3 loop is CASSLRRTGVRKNTEAFF. For the CDR3, the DNA is TGTGCCAGCAGTTTACGTCGGACAGGGGTGAGGAAGAACACTGAAGCTTTCTTT.

The chain joins TRBV29-1 to TRBJ2-3; the D gene could be TRBD1 or TRBD2 (5 bases each). Germline V lookup: CDR1 SQVTM, CDR2 ANQGSEA. V lost 7 bases, J lost 4 bases, and 18 bases lay in between. The CDR3 covers 14 residues. The CDR3 loop is CSAPRDAGADTQYF. The CDR3 DNA is TGCAGCGCACCCCGGGACGCCGGGGCAGATACGCAGTATTTT.